Following are 15 T cell receptor beta chains from one sample sequenced in a study of identical twins. TCRdb re-called the 5' RACE reads with MiXCR, one entry per CDR3 protein. The table records under 350,000 distinct CDR3 sequences, less than 9.5% of them present only once. The data were also submitted as part of a second study, on yellow fever vaccine responses in identical twins.

The source material was CD8+ T cells sorted from blood. These receptors were obtained from a woman under 30 in good health.

The genes are TRBV9 and TRBJ1-1; D uncertain. V lost 0 bases and J lost 5, with 5 bases in between. The CDR3 length is 12 residues. CDR1 is SGDLS and CDR2 is YYNGEE in the germline V gene. CDR3 protein: CASSVEGTEAFF. The CDR3 region has the DNA TGTGCCAGCAGCGTAGAGGGAACTGAAGCTTTCTTT.

In this sample, this clonotype turned up a few times. The chain uses TRBV3-1 and TRBJ2-7; no clear D gene. The germline gives CDR1 LGHDT, CDR2 YNNKEL (reference sequence). Trimming pared 8 bases from V and 7 bases from J, leaving 12 bases between. CDR3 length equals 11 residues. The CDR3 loop is CASGTYGEQYF. CDR3 DNA sequence: TGTGCCAGCGGAACCTACGGGGAGCAGTACTTC.

V usage is TRBV6-1 and J usage is TRBJ2-2, with D unclear. Trimming cost V 6 bases and J 5 bases, with 10 bases left between them. There are 13 residues in the CDR3. Germline-derived CDR1 and CDR2 are MNHNS and SASEGT. CDR3 protein: CASSAVETGELFF. The CDR3 region has the DNA TGTGCCAGCAGCGCGGTGGAGACCGGGGAGCTGTTTTTT.

The rearrangement uses TRBV2 and TRBJ2-3; 9 bases match TRBD2. The CDR3 has 15 residues. The V gene's germline CDR1 is SNHLY and CDR2 FYNNEI. V was pared by 3 bases and J by 2 bases, with 3 bases of the junction left unmatched. Here the CDR3 DNA reads TGTGCCAGCAGTGAGCTAGCGGGGATCACAGATACGCAGTATTTT. Translation gives CASSELAGITDTQYF.

In its sample, this clonotype was seen a few times. This rearrangement joins TRBV7-6 to TRBJ2-1; D might be TRBD2 (6 bases). V gave up 1 base and J gave up 9 bases, with 10 bases separating them. The CDR3 totals 13 residues. Germline assignment: CDR1 SGHVS and CDR2 FNYEAQ. The DNA for the CDR3 is TGTGCCAGCAGCTTAGAGTCTAGCGTTGAGCAGTTCTTC. As protein: CASSLESSVEQFF. The full variable domain, in which reference TRBV7-6 and TRBJ2-1 provide the parts outside the CDR3, is GAGVSQSPRYKVTKRGQDVALRCDPISGHVSLYWYRQALGQGPEFLTYFNYEAQQDKSGLPNDRFSAERPEGSISTLTIQRTEQRDSAMYRCASSLESSVEQFFGPGTRLTVL.

This clonotype was recorded a few times. The genes are TRBV7-3 and TRBJ1-2; 7 bases fit TRBD1. V was clipped by 6 bases and J by 8 bases; unmatched bases: 9. CDR1 SGHTA and CDR2 FQGTGA come from the germline V gene. There are 13 residues in the CDR3. Here the CDR3 reads CASSFEGAEGYTF. CDR3 nucleotides: TGTGCCAGCAGTTTTGAGGGGGCAGAGGGCTACACCTTC. Based on the CDR3 plus reference TRBV7-3 and TRBJ1-2, the full variable domain is GAGVSQTPSNKVTEKGKYVELRCDPISGHTALYWYRQSLGQGPEFLIYFQGTGAADDSGLPNDRFFAVRPEGSVSTLKIQRTERGDSAVYLCASSFEGAEGYTFGSGTRLTVV.

This clonotype has more than one count but fewer than ten. The chain recombines TRBV3-1 with TRBJ2-5; 8 positions agree with TRBD2. The CDR3 totals 17 residues. V lost 4 bases and J lost 3; bases outside the gene matches: 13. Germline V lookup: CDR1 LGHDT, CDR2 YNNKEL (reference sequence). CDR3: CASSLVPPGGLEETQYF. Written as DNA, the CDR3 is TGTGCCAGCAGCCTCGTGCCCCCGGGGGGGCTGGAAGAGACCCAGTACTTC.

As regards this clonotype: With a much larger clone just one base away, this may be a read error. The V and J genes are TRBV7-9 and TRBJ2-2; maybe TRBD1 (6 bases). With 2 bases removed from V and 4 bases from J, the gap between germline ends came to 14 bases. The germline V gene has CDR1 SEHNR and CDR2 FQNEAQ (reference sequence). The CDR3 sequence is 16 residues long. This CDR3 reads CASSLPNRAITGELFF. The DNA of the CDR3 is TGTGCCAGCAGCTTACCGAACAGGGCTATCACCGGGGAGCTGTTTTTT.

This clonotype appeared many times. The CDR3 region has the DNA TGTGCCAGCAGCGTAGGCGGGGAGACCTACGAGCAGTACTTC. Its translation is CASSVGGETYEQYF. The chain joins TRBV9 to TRBJ2-7; TRBD2 might be the D (6 bases). Trimming took 0 bases from V and 2 from J, leaving 9 bases between them. CDR1 is SGDLS, CDR2 YYNGEE, per germline. The CDR3 totals 14 residues.

This clonotype came up many times. The V and J genes are TRBV3-1 and TRBJ1-1; D not resolved. V lost 4 bases to trimming and J lost 3 bases, with 6 bases between them. CDR3 length: 12 residues. CDR1 and CDR2 from the germline V gene are LGHDT and YNNKEL (reference sequence). This CDR3 is CASSLKYTEAFF. The DNA of the CDR3 is TGTGCCAGCAGCCTGAAGTACACTGAAGCTTTCTTT.

This clonotype was observed many times. The chain is built from TRBV27 and TRBJ1-2; D is unresolved. This CDR3 contains 13 residues. V was shortened by 2 bases and J by 4 bases, with 8 bases between the two germline ends. Per the germline V gene, CDR1 is MNHEY and CDR2 is SMNVEV (reference sequence). CDR3 sequence (DNA): TGTGCCAGCAGTTTAGATTTGCGCTATGGCTACACCTTC. Protein: CASSLDLRYGYTF.

The chain couples TRBV29-1 to TRBJ2-1, with 14 bases matching TRBD2. V shed 6 bases and J 1 base; nucleotides not matched to a gene: 11. The length of the CDR3 is 18 residues. CDR1 and CDR2 (germline): SQVTM, ANQGSEA. The CDR3 nucleotides are TGCAGCGTCCAAGGGACTAGCGGGAGTTTTGGGTCCTACAATGAGCAGTTCTTC. This encodes CSVQGTSGSFGSYNEQFF.

This clonotype was recorded at least ten times. This chain joins TRBV29-1 and TRBJ1-1; 8 positions match TRBD1. J gave up 1 base and V 7 bases, and 11 bases lay outside the gene matches. Germline V gives CDR1 SQVTM, CDR2 ANQGSEA. The length of the CDR3 is 15 residues. CDR3 bases: TGCAGCGCCTCCGGAGGGGACAGGACGAACACTGAAGCTTTCTTT. It is translated as CSASGGDRTNTEAFF.

At least ten counts were recorded for this clonotype. The genes are TRBV28 and TRBJ2-2; a possible D gene is TRBD2 (6 bases). Trimming took off 5 bases at V and 1 base at J, with 8 bases between the two ends. CDR3 length: 14 residues. Germline V gives CDR1 MDHEN, CDR2 SYDVKM. The CDR3 coding sequence is TGTGCCAGCAGTGTTAGCGGGAACACCGGGGAGCTGTTTTTT. Translated, it gives CASSVSGNTGELFF.

In this sample, this clonotype turned up a few times. J is TRBJ1-6 and V is TRBV7-9, with a weak D call TRBD1 (6 bases). The germline V gene encodes CDR1 SEHNR and CDR2 FQNEAQ (reference sequence). V gave up 4 bases and J gave up 7 bases, with 11 bases separating them. The CDR3 extends over 14 amino acids. CDR3 protein: CASSSAGGNSPLHF. The CDR3 DNA is TGTGCCAGCAGCTCCGCGGGGGGCAATTCACCCCTCCACTTT.